A selection of T cell receptor beta chains follows, all from one sample in a study of blood T cells in healthy people across ages. TCRdb itself ran the 5' RACE reads through MiXCR, one entry per CDR3 protein. The data show 750,000 to 950,000 distinct CDR3 sequences, approximately 55% seen once. Source material: blood. The receptors shown here come from a man older than 75 in good health. CDR3s include the opening cysteine and the closing phenylalanine or tryptophan. A D gene is named only where the DNA matches it firmly. The listing skips clone size in some rows; elsewhere it reads once, few, many or a size class.

TGTGCCAGCGGGTCGGGCACCGGGGAGCTGTTTTTT,CASGSGTGELFF,TRBJ2-2,-,TRBV12-3/TRBV12-4,-
TGTGCCAGCAGTGACGGGGCGACATACGCGTATTTT,CASSDGATYAYF,TRBJ2-3,-,TRBV25-1,-
TGCGCCAGCAGCTCTGGAAACACCATATATTTT,CASSSGNTIYF,TRBJ1-3,-,TRBV5-1,-
TGCGCCAGCAGCCAAGTTTTGGCCGGCCTACGGGATCCCTTTGGGCAGTACTTC,CASSQVLAGLRDPFGQYF,TRBJ2-5,-,TRBV4-1,-
TGTGCCAGCAGCTTAGGGTCTAGCCCCCAAGAGACCCAGTACTTC,CASSLGSSPQETQYF,TRBJ2-5,many,TRBV7-7,-
TGCAGTGCTAGGGCCCCCGCAGGGATCAATGAGCAGTTCTTC,CSARAPAGINEQFF,TRBJ2-1,-,TRBV20-1,-
TGTGCCAGCAGCTTAGCCCCGAGGGGAGGGGTATATATTCAGTACTTC,CASSLAPRGGVYIQYF,TRBJ2-4,-,TRBV11-2,TRBD2
TGCAGCGTTGAAAGGGAGGGGGCGTACGAGCAGTACTTC,CSVEREGAYEQYF,TRBJ2-7,-,TRBV29-1,-
TGTGCCAGCAGTGACTCGACTAGCGGGAGCAATGAGCAGTTCTTC,CASSDSTSGSNEQFF,TRBJ2-1,-,TRBV6-4,TRBD2
TGCGCCAGCAGCCCACGGGGGATTGGGACTACGTCATTCCATGAGCAGTTCTTC,CASSPRGIGTTSFHEQFF,TRBJ2-1,-,TRBV4-1,TRBD2
TGCAGTGCGCCGAGCAGGTCAGGGACCCAGTACTTC,CSAPSRSGTQYF,TRBJ2-5,-,TRBV20-1,-
TGTGCCAGCAGCTTCACCGGGACAGGGTCCTACAATGAGCAGTTCTTC,CASSFTGTGSYNEQFF,TRBJ2-1,few,TRBV5-6,TRBD1
TGTGCCAGCGGGCTCCGAGGGAACACTGAAGCTTTCTTT,CASGLRGNTEAFF,TRBJ1-1,-,TRBV28,-
TGTGCCAGCAGCCTGCGACAGACACAAGAGACCCAGTACTTC,CASSLRQTQETQYF,TRBJ2-5,-,TRBV7-8,-
TGTGCCAGCAGTTTATCCGGGAGGTCCCTCTACGAGCAGTACTTC,CASSLSGRSLYEQYF,TRBJ2-7,few,TRBV27,TRBD2
TGTGCCAGCAGCCCCGGGACTAGCGGGAATTATGAGCAGTTCTTC,CASSPGTSGNYEQFF,TRBJ2-1,-,TRBV7-6,TRBD2
TGCAGCGTTGATAAGGGCACAGATACGCAGTATTTT,CSVDKGTDTQYF,TRBJ2-3,-,TRBV29-1,-
TGCAGTGCTAGTACCGCGCTCTCCTACAATGAGCAGTTCTTC,CSASTALSYNEQFF,TRBJ2-1,few,TRBV20-1,-
TGCAGTGCTAGAGATGGGACTAGCGGGAGCGGTGAGCAGTACTTC,CSARDGTSGSGEQYF,TRBJ2-5,-,TRBV20-1,TRBD2
TGTGCCAGCGCCGGAACGGCGGGAGTAACCTACAATGAGCAGTTCTTC,CASAGTAGVTYNEQFF,TRBJ2-1,few,TRBV2,TRBD2
TGCAGTGCTAGAGATCCTGGGGCCTTCACAGATACGCAGTATTTT,CSARDPGAFTDTQYF,TRBJ2-3,few,TRBV20-1,-
TGTGCCACCAAAGAGGGAGGTTCCTACAATGAGCAGTTCTTC,CATKEGGSYNEQFF,TRBJ2-1,-,TRBV6-5,-
TGTGCCAGCAGTTCTCGGAGCAGGGGGCTGAACACTGAAGCTTTCTTT,CASSSRSRGLNTEAFF,TRBJ1-1,-,TRBV12-3/TRBV12-4,TRBD1
TGTGCCAGCAGTTATTCGGGACAGGGGGCATCTGGAAACACCATATATTTT,CASSYSGQGASGNTIYF,TRBJ1-3,-,TRBV6-5,TRBD1
TGTGCCAGCAGCTCCCGGGACAGGGCCTCGAGGGAGCAGTTCTTC,CASSSRDRASREQFF,TRBJ2-1,-,TRBV13,TRBD1
TGCAGTGCTAGAGTTGGGGACAGAATGAACACTGAAGCTTTCTTT,CSARVGDRMNTEAFF,TRBJ1-1,-,TRBV20-1,TRBD1
TGTGCCACCAGTGATTCCACGCCGGGACAGGGGCAGACCCAGTACTTC,CATSDSTPGQGQTQYF,TRBJ2-5,-,TRBV24-1,TRBD1
TGCGCCAGCAGCCAAGTGACAGAGCAATACGAGCAGTACTTC,CASSQVTEQYEQYF,TRBJ2-7,-,TRBV4-1,-
TGTGCCAGCAGTTACTCAACTATCCACACAGATACGCAGTATTTT,CASSYSTIHTDTQYF,TRBJ2-3,-,TRBV6-5,-
TGTACCACCAGTGACCCCGGGACTAGCGGGAGGGGTGAGCAGTTCTTC,CTTSDPGTSGRGEQFF,TRBJ2-1,-,TRBV24-1,TRBD2
TGTGCCAGCAGTGAAGGGTACAGGGCGGATGGCTACACCTTC,CASSEGYRADGYTF,TRBJ1-2,few,TRBV2,-
TGTGCCAGCAGCTTGCAAATTAGGACTAGCGGGCCCAGTGGGGAGCAGTACTTC,CASSLQIRTSGPSGEQYF,TRBJ2-7,-,TRBV7-2,TRBD2
TGTGCCAGCGGGGACCCCTCACGGGACCAGTTCTTC,CASGDPSRDQFF,TRBJ2-1,-,TRBV6-2/TRBV6-3,-